This entry lists 18 T cell receptor beta chains sequenced from one sample in a study of blood T cell repertoires in COVID-19. Repertoires were generated with immunoSEQ multiplex PCR, while TCRdb's copy carries only in-frame clones and drops some. The repertoire has hundreds of thousands of clones, 65% to 90% of them found once; the top ten carry about 14%. The sample was peripheral blood. The receptors were sampled from a human donor in a cohort sampled during active COVID-19.

V and J are TRBV15 and TRBJ1-5, with 7 bases that match TRBD1. Per the germline V gene, CDR1 is LNHNV and CDR2 is YYDKDF (reference sequence). Trimming at V came to 1 base and at J to 4 bases, leaving 10 bases not matched to a gene. CDR3 length equals 17 residues. The CDR3 loop is CATSRARRAGGNQPQHF. CDR3 nucleotides: TGTGCCACCAGCAGAGCTCGCCGGGCAGGGGGTAATCAGCCCCAGCATTTT.

Points on this clone: The DNA is omitted, as the CDR3 cannot be located on it reliably, and the CDR3 follows TCRdb's listing. The chain employs TRBV21-1 and TRBJ2-1; the table gives TRBD2 as D, unverified against the DNA. TRBV21-1 is a known pseudogene. The CDR3 has 16 residues if both end residues are counted. CDR3: CASTWASGSPYNEQFF.

This clone was seen once. This chain joins TRBV6-2 or TRBV6-3 and TRBJ2-1; the match to TRBD2 covers 7 bases. The CDR3 loop spans 19 amino acids. The junction had 20 bases not matched to a gene; V was cut back by 2 bases and J by 7 bases. Germline values: CDR1 MNHEY, CDR2 SVGEGT. The CDR3: CASSYGLAAGVAKNNEQFF. CDR3 nucleotide sequence: TGTGCCAGCAGTTACGGACTTGCGGCGGGAGTCGCCAAAAATAATGAGCAGTTCTTC.

This chain links TRBV7-8 with TRBJ1-3; possible D gene TRBD1, 6 bases. Trimming pared 1 base from V and 4 bases from J, leaving 8 bases between. The CDR3 covers 14 residues. Germline V CDR1 and CDR2: SGHVS, FQNEAQ. CDR3 coding DNA: TGTGCCAGCAGCTTAGGGCAGGGGGGAAACACCATATATTTT. This translates into CASSLGQGGNTIYF. The entire variable domain, with the rest obtained from reference TRBV7-8 and TRBJ1-3, is as follows: GAGVSQSPRYKVAKRGQDVALRCDPISGHVSLFWYQQALGQGPEFLTYFQNEAQLDKSGLPSDRFFAERPEGSVSTLKIQRTQQEDSAVYLCASSLGQGGNTIYFGEGSWLTVV.

The chain is built from TRBV14 and TRBJ1-4, with D possibly matching TRBD1 (6 bases). In germline, CDR1 is SGHDN, CDR2 FVKESK. This CDR3 has 14 residues. V shed 2 bases and J shed 6 bases, with 10 bases lying between them. CDR3 region: CASSQQGLDEKLFF. The CDR3 bases are TGTGCCAGCAGCCAACAGGGGCTCGATGAAAAACTGTTTTTT.

The genes are TRBV6-1 and TRBJ1-3; D gene uncertain. This CDR3 is 14 amino acids long. CDR1 and CDR2 from the germline V gene are MNHNS and SASEGT. The V end was cut by 1 base, the J end by 0 bases, with 4 bases between. The CDR3 DNA reads as TGTGCCAGCAGTGAAGGCAGCTCTGGAAACACCATATATTTT. Protein: CASSEGSSGNTIYF.

This chain joins TRBV29-1 and TRBJ2-2, with D possibly being TRBD2 (5 bases). The CDR3 runs to 12 residues. In germline, CDR1 is SQVTM, CDR2 ANQGSEA. Trimming removed 7 bases at V and 6 bases at J, with 12 bases between. CDR3: CSGGSGAGELFF. CDR3 DNA sequence: TGCAGCGGTGGGAGCGGCGCCGGGGAGCTGTTTTTT.

The CDR3 DNA is TGTGCCAGCAGCCAAGCTGAGGGTGATGAGCAGTTCTTC. The encoded protein is CASSQAEGDEQFF. The V call is TRBV4-2, the J call TRBJ2-1; the D gene is possibly TRBD2 (5 bases). The germline gives CDR1 LGHNA, CDR2 YNFKEQ. The CDR3 is 13 residues long. V dropped 1 base and J dropped 8 bases, with 9 bases sitting between them.

The CDR3 loop is CASIPGQGTSGSHNEQFF. Written as DNA, the CDR3 is TGCGCCAGCATTCCGGGACAAGGGACTAGCGGGAGCCACAATGAGCAGTTCTTC. The chain links TRBV23-1 to TRBJ2-1; 14 nucleotides align to TRBD2. TRBV23-1 is an ORF; its function is uncertain. With 7 bases clipped from V and 5 bases from J, the junction kept 13 bases outside the gene matches. The CDR3 consists of 18 residues.

The chain has TRBV7-2 and TRBJ2-2; D gene ambiguous. The V gene lost 3 bases and the J gene lost 5 bases, with 4 bases spanning the gap. The CDR3 spans 12 residues. Germline loops: CDR1 SGHTA, CDR2 FQGNSA. The CDR3 DNA reads TGTGCCAGCAGCTTTAATACCGGGGAGCTGTTTTTT. Translated: CASSFNTGELFF. Based on the CDR3 plus reference TRBV7-2 and TRBJ2-2, the full variable domain is GAGVSQSPSNKVTEKGKDVELRCDPISGHTALYWYRQSLGQGLEFLIYFQGNSAPDKSGLPSDRFSAERTGGSVSTLTIQRTQQEDSAVYLCASSFNTGELFFGEGSRLTVL.

The chain's CDR3 is CASSPFPRDRRSEIYGYTF. Here the CDR3 DNA reads TGTGCCAGCAGCCCGTTCCCCCGGGACAGAAGATCGGAGATTTATGGCTACACCTTC. The chain recombines TRBV7-8 with TRBJ1-2; 7 nucleotides line up with TRBD1. CDR3 length: 19 residues. J was trimmed by 5 bases and V by 5 bases; bases with no gene match: 23. Germline CDR1 reads SGHVS; CDR2 reads FQNEAQ.

The chain recombines TRBV10-3 with TRBJ1-4; 7 bases align to TRBD1. The germline V gene encodes CDR1 ENHRY and CDR2 SYGVKD. V gave up 6 bases and J gave up 5 bases; unmatched junction bases: 6. This CDR3 has 14 amino acids. The chain's CDR3 is CAISQSGGNEKLFF. CDR3 nucleotides: TGTGCCATCAGCCAGTCAGGGGGGAATGAAAAACTGTTTTTT.

The chain carries TRBV5-1 and TRBJ1-2, with D possibly being TRBD1 (6 bases). The CDR3 has 13 amino acids. In germline, CDR1 is SGHRS, CDR2 YFSETQ. Deletions cut 4 bases from V and 8 bases from J, with 15 bases between. This CDR3 is CASSHTGSGGYTF. CDR3 nucleotides: TGCGCCAGCAGCCATACAGGGTCTGGGGGCTACACCTTC.

With regard to this clone: The same CDR3 also results from other DNA sequences found in this sample. The chain employs TRBV5-1 and TRBJ2-5, with a possible D match to TRBD2 (6 bases). CDR1 SGHRS and CDR2 YFSETQ come from the germline V gene. V was trimmed by 0 bases and J by 5 bases, leaving 11 bases between them. The CDR3 is 14 amino acids. CDR3 nucleotide sequence: TGCGCCAGCAGCTTGGCCGTCGGAGGGGAGACCCAGTACTTC. Translated: CASSLAVGGETQYF.

This sequence joins TRBV6-2 or TRBV6-3 and TRBJ2-7; maybe TRBD2 (6 bases). V was cut by 6 bases and J by 0 bases, with 24 bases left in between. The CDR3 covers 18 residues. Germline CDR1 reads MNHEY; CDR2 reads SVGEGT. The CDR3 DNA is TGTGCCAGCAGCCCTATGCGGGAAACGAGAGGTAGCTCCTACGAGCAGTACTTC. Translated, it gives CASSPMRETRGSSYEQYF.

The J gene is TRBJ2-5, the V gene TRBV6-4; the match to TRBD1 covers 7 bases. J gave up 1 base and V 0 bases, and 2 bases lay outside the gene matches. Germline V CDR1 and CDR2: MRHNA, SNTAGT. This CDR3 contains 15 residues. This CDR3 is CASSDSGTAQETQYF. The CDR3 region has the DNA TGTGCCAGCAGTGACTCCGGGACAGCCCAAGAGACCCAGTACTTC.

J is TRBJ2-1 and V is TRBV11-2; D is unclear. Germline assignment: CDR1 SGHAT and CDR2 FQNNGV. This CDR3 is 14 amino acids long. Trimming removed 5 bases from V and 4 bases from J, with 12 bases in between. The CDR3 region has the DNA TGTGCCAGCAGCCCGACCGACTCTTACAATGAGCAGTTCTTC. It codes for CASSPTDSYNEQFF. The full variable domain, in which reference TRBV11-2 and TRBJ2-1 provide the parts outside the CDR3, is EAGVAQSPRYKIIEKRQSVAFWCNPISGHATLYWYQQILGQGPKLLIQFQNNGVVDDSQLPKDRFSAERLKGVDSTLKIQPAKLEDSAVYLCASSPTDSYNEQFFGPGTRLTVL.

The table lists this clone with a few counts. The J gene is TRBJ1-1, the V gene TRBV4-2; 8 bases match TRBD1. This CDR3 is built from 15 residues. Germline V CDR1 and CDR2: LGHNA, YNFKEQ. V lost 4 bases, J lost 3 bases, and 7 bases stayed unmatched. The CDR3 region is CASSRPGQGDTEAFF. In DNA form, the CDR3 reads TGTGCCAGCAGCCGGCCCGGACAGGGAGACACTGAAGCTTTCTTT.